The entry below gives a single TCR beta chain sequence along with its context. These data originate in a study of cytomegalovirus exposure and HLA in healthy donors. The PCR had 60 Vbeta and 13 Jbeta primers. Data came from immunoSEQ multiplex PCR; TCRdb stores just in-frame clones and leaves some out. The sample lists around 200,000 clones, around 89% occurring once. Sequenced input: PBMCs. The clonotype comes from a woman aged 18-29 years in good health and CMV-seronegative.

CDR3 sequence reads: CASRTSGSTDTQYF. Written as DNA, the CDR3 is TGTGCCTCTCGGACTAGCGGTAGCACAGATACGCAGTATTTT. This chain uses TRBV6-4 with TRBJ2-3, with 10 bases matching TRBD2. The length of the CDR3 is 14 residues. Germline assignment: CDR1 MRHNA and CDR2 SNTAGT. V lost 11 bases and J lost 0; bases outside the gene matches: 5.